What follows describes a single TCR beta chain. Its antigen is not identified. The read falls 3 residues short of the CDR3 end, and the missing part is taken from the germline J gene. This sample is drawn from a study of T cells in women clearing cervical HPV infection. CDR3 length: 16 amino acids. Germline-derived CDR1 and CDR2 are KGHSH and LQKENI. Notes on the study in general: CIN3+ cases had significantly higher TCR richness than controls; evenness did not differ.

Dot-blot hybridization genotyped cervical HPV amplified with MY09/MY11 PCR. Here immunoSEQ multiplex PCR was the method, and the copy in TCRdb shows in-frame clones only, minus some. Its clone listing holds about 20,000 clones. This sequence originates from a woman aged 18 to 75 with a cervical HPV16 infection that either progressed to CIN3+ or cleared (not recorded which). Material: blood buffy coat. The rearrangement links TRBV18 to TRBJ1-2; D perhaps matches TRBD1 (5 bases). The CDR3 protein is CASSPPATIGGDDYTF. The part of the CDR3 DNA that was read is TGTGCCAGCTCACCACCGGCGACTATCGGGGGGGATGAC.